One and the same sample provided the 5 T cell receptor beta chains below, sequenced in a study of identical twins. From the 5' RACE reads, TCRdb called clonotypes with MiXCR, one entry per CDR3 protein. Here the sample spans 350,000 to 600,000 distinct CDR3 sequences, 11% to 15% being singletons. The sample was also linked to a second study, of yellow fever vaccine responses in identical twins.

Sequencing input: CD4+ T cells sorted from blood. Receptors originate from a young woman in good health.

Only a few counts were recorded for this clonotype. The chain employs TRBV5-1 and TRBJ2-6, with D perhaps matching TRBD1 (5 bases). This CDR3 comprises 15 residues. V was pared by 5 bases and J by 4 bases, with 13 bases between. CDR1 is SGHRS, CDR2 YFSETQ, per germline. The CDR3 protein is CASSKGLGGANVLTF. CDR3 nucleotides: TGCGCCAGCAGTAAGGGGCTCGGAGGGGCCAACGTCCTGACTTTC.

V and J are TRBV7-9 and TRBJ2-1, with TRBD2 matching over 10 bases. Germline V CDR1 and CDR2: SEHNR, FQNEAQ (reference sequence). J was trimmed by 6 bases and V by 4 bases; bases with no gene match: 6. The CDR3 extends over 15 amino acids. The CDR3 sequence is CASSSAGGPVNEQFF. CDR3 coding DNA: TGTGCCAGCAGCTCAGCGGGAGGGCCGGTCAATGAGCAGTTCTTC.

This clonotype was detected a few times. V and J are TRBV9 and TRBJ2-7; 10 bases line up with TRBD2. In germline, CDR1 is SGDLS, CDR2 YYNGEE. This CDR3 comprises 15 residues. After removal of 4 bases from V and 2 bases from J, the junction contained 6 bases not matched to a gene. The CDR3 is CASSPTSGLTYEQYF. The CDR3 nucleotides are TGTGCCAGCAGCCCGACTAGCGGGCTAACCTACGAGCAGTACTTC.

The rearrangement uses TRBV27 and TRBJ1-1, with D hard to call. This CDR3 contains 14 residues. V gave up 4 bases and J gave up 0 bases, with 9 bases separating them. Germline V gives CDR1 MNHEY, CDR2 SMNVEV (reference sequence). The CDR3 region is CASSSRALNTEAFF. Here the CDR3 DNA reads TGTGCCAGCAGTTCCAGAGCTTTGAACACTGAAGCTTTCTTT.

A word on this clonotype: The junction differs from germline at one of its ends, possibly a read error. This chain joins TRBV7-7 and TRBJ2-5; 7 nucleotides match TRBD1. Per germline, CDR1 SSHAT and CDR2 FNYEAQ (reference sequence). This CDR3 region has 13 residues. In DNA, the CDR3 is TGTGCTAGCAGCACGGGACAGTCCGGGACCCAGTACTTC. It translates to CASSTGQSGTQYF.